A selection of T cell receptor beta chains follows, all from one sample in a study of beta chain features in type 1 diabetes. Profiling relied on immunoSEQ multiplex PCR, and the TCRdb table lists in-frame clones only, not all of them. This table has around 600,000 clones, approximately 13% appearing once. Sequences were obtained from naive CD4+ T cells from blood. The receptors were gathered from a man aged 30 to 39 with type 1 diabetes. CDR3s include the opening cysteine and the closing phenylalanine or tryptophan. The D gene is left open where the match is weak. Size is stated for part of the rows, as once, few or many counts, or as a class when the clone is expanded.

v_call: TRBV18; j_call: TRBJ2-3; clone_size: few; d_call: .; cdr3_nt: TGTGCCAGCTCAAGGGGGACCTTCTCGGATACCACGCAGTATTTT; cdr3_aa: CASSRGTFSDTTQYF
v_call: TRBV4-2; j_call: TRBJ2-3; clone_size: few; d_call: TRBD2; cdr3_nt: TGTGCCAGCAGCCAATACCTCGGGGGGACAGATACGCAGTATTTT; cdr3_aa: CASSQYLGGTDTQYF
v_call: TRBV9; j_call: TRBJ1-4; clone_size: .; d_call: .; cdr3_nt: TGTGCCAGCAGCGTAGCGCAGGATGGTGAAAAACTGTTTTTT; cdr3_aa: CASSVAQDGEKLFF
v_call: TRBV28; j_call: TRBJ1-2; clone_size: .; d_call: .; cdr3_nt: TGTGCCAGCAGCCCTGGCCTATCTGGCTACACCTTC; cdr3_aa: CASSPGLSGYTF
v_call: TRBV5-1; j_call: TRBJ2-5; clone_size: .; d_call: .; cdr3_nt: TGCGCCAGCAGCTTGGGTCCTACAGCTAAAGAGACCCAGTACTTC; cdr3_aa: CASSLGPTAKETQYF
v_call: TRBV5-1; j_call: TRBJ2-1; clone_size: few; d_call: .; cdr3_nt: TGCGCCAGCTCCGGGATTGAGCAGTTCTTC; cdr3_aa: CASSGIEQFF
v_call: TRBV6-5; j_call: TRBJ1-5; clone_size: few; d_call: .; cdr3_nt: TGTGCCAGCAGCTTGACAGGCAATCAGCCCCAGCATTTT; cdr3_aa: CASSLTGNQPQHF
v_call: TRBV2; j_call: TRBJ2-7; clone_size: .; d_call: .; cdr3_nt: TGTGCCAGCAGTCCGACGGTCCGGGGGCAGTACTTC; cdr3_aa: CASSPTVRGQYF
v_call: TRBV7-2; j_call: TRBJ1-5; clone_size: few; d_call: TRBD1; cdr3_nt: TGTGCCAGCAGCTTAGTAGGGACAGCGAATCAGCCCCAGCATTTT; cdr3_aa: CASSLVGTANQPQHF
v_call: TRBV6-1; j_call: TRBJ1-1; clone_size: few; d_call: .; cdr3_nt: TGTGCCAGCAGTGAAAAAGGAATTGTTGAAGCTTTCTTT; cdr3_aa: CASSEKGIVEAFF
v_call: TRBV4-2; j_call: TRBJ2-3; clone_size: few; d_call: TRBD2; cdr3_nt: TGTGCCAGCAGCCTCGGGACTAGCGGGGGATATACGCAGTATTTT; cdr3_aa: CASSLGTSGGYTQYF
v_call: TRBV29-1; j_call: TRBJ1-2; clone_size: few; d_call: .; cdr3_nt: TGCAGCGTTGAAGGGGGCAGACCCCCTAACTATGGCTACACCTTC; cdr3_aa: CSVEGGRPPNYGYTF
v_call: TRBV9; j_call: TRBJ1-1; clone_size: .; d_call: .; cdr3_nt: TGTGCCAGCAGCGGACCTCAGGCCGTGAACACTGAAGCTTTCTTT; cdr3_aa: CASSGPQAVNTEAFF
v_call: TRBV7-9; j_call: TRBJ2-5; clone_size: .; d_call: .; cdr3_nt: TGTGCCAGCAGCTTAGCCGGCAGGGGGGTCCAAGAGACCCAGTACTTC; cdr3_aa: CASSLAGRGVQETQYF
v_call: TRBV5-1; j_call: TRBJ1-6; clone_size: few; d_call: TRBD1; cdr3_nt: TGCGCCAGCAGCTTGAATACCGGTGACAGGGGCGAGTCACCCCTCCACTTT; cdr3_aa: CASSLNTGDRGESPLHF
v_call: TRBV7-3; j_call: TRBJ2-7; clone_size: few; d_call: .; cdr3_nt: TGTGCCAGCAGCCCCACGAGCGGGTCCTACGAGCAGTACTTC; cdr3_aa: CASSPTSGSYEQYF
v_call: TRBV28; j_call: TRBJ1-2; clone_size: few; d_call: .; cdr3_nt: TGTGCCAGCAGCCTAGACCCGGCGCAGGGCGTATTGGGCTACACCTTC; cdr3_aa: CASSLDPAQGVLGYTF
v_call: TRBV7-8; j_call: TRBJ1-4; clone_size: .; d_call: .; cdr3_nt: TGTGCCAGCAGCTCGAACAGGGATCCTGCTAATGAAAAACTGTTTTTT; cdr3_aa: CASSSNRDPANEKLFF
v_call: TRBV7-2; j_call: TRBJ1-6; clone_size: few; d_call: .; cdr3_nt: TGTGCCAGCAGCTCTAGGTTAACTGAAGGGTCACCCCTCCACTTT; cdr3_aa: CASSSRLTEGSPLHF
v_call: TRBV7-2; j_call: TRBJ1-2; clone_size: .; d_call: TRBD1; cdr3_nt: TGTGCCAGCAGCCCGACTGTCACAGGGGTTGGCTACACCTTC; cdr3_aa: CASSPTVTGVGYTF
v_call: TRBV30; j_call: TRBJ2-6; clone_size: .; d_call: TRBD1; cdr3_nt: TGTGCCTGGAGTCAGGGGGAAACTGGGGCCAACGTCCTGACTTTC; cdr3_aa: CAWSQGETGANVLTF
v_call: TRBV28; j_call: TRBJ2-1; clone_size: few; d_call: TRBD1; cdr3_nt: TGTGCCAGCGACCCAGGGGGCCTGGAGAATGAGCAGTTCTTC; cdr3_aa: CASDPGGLENEQFF
v_call: TRBV4-2; j_call: TRBJ2-1; clone_size: .; d_call: .; cdr3_nt: TGTGCCAGCAGCCAAGAAAAGGTCCACAGGGAGCAGTTCTTC; cdr3_aa: CASSQEKVHREQFF
v_call: TRBV7-6; j_call: TRBJ1-4; clone_size: .; d_call: .; cdr3_nt: TGTGCCAGCAGCTTAGTACAGGGAGGGATTGGAGAAAAACTGTTTTTT; cdr3_aa: CASSLVQGGIGEKLFF
v_call: TRBV29-1; j_call: TRBJ2-7; clone_size: .; d_call: .; cdr3_nt: TGCAGCGTTGAAGGAGGGGTTTCCCAGCGGGAGCAGTACTTC; cdr3_aa: CSVEGGVSQREQYF
v_call: TRBV11-2; j_call: TRBJ2-5; clone_size: .; d_call: TRBD2; cdr3_nt: TGTGCCAGCAGTCAAGAGCGGGGAAAGGGGTCCCAGTACTTC; cdr3_aa: CASSQERGKGSQYF
v_call: TRBV7-9; j_call: TRBJ1-6; clone_size: few; d_call: TRBD1; cdr3_nt: TGTGCCAGCGTGAGCGGGACAGGGGCGCGTTCACCCCTCCACTTT; cdr3_aa: CASVSGTGARSPLHF
v_call: TRBV4-3; j_call: TRBJ2-2; clone_size: few; d_call: .; cdr3_nt: TGCGCCAGCAGCCAAGATCGGCTGGGGGAGCTGTTTTTT; cdr3_aa: CASSQDRLGELFF
v_call: TRBV12-5; j_call: TRBJ2-1; clone_size: .; d_call: TRBD1; cdr3_nt: TGTGCTAGTGGTCCATACTCTTCGACAGGGGCGAGCTCCTACAATGAGCAGTTCTTC; cdr3_aa: CASGPYSSTGASSYNEQFF
v_call: TRBV10-3; j_call: TRBJ1-5; clone_size: few; d_call: .; cdr3_nt: TGTGCCATTAGGGGGGTTGATCAGCCCCAGCATTTT; cdr3_aa: CAIRGVDQPQHF
v_call: TRBV5-1; j_call: TRBJ2-5; clone_size: .; d_call: .; cdr3_nt: TGCGCCAGCAGTCCTCAGTATGGAAGTAAAGAGACCCAGTACTTC; cdr3_aa: CASSPQYGSKETQYF
v_call: TRBV19; j_call: TRBJ2-1; clone_size: .; d_call: .; cdr3_nt: TGTGCCAGTACCCACTTGGGCTCCTACAATGAGCAGTTCTTC; cdr3_aa: CASTHLGSYNEQFF
v_call: TRBV27; j_call: TRBJ1-2; clone_size: few; d_call: TRBD1; cdr3_nt: TGTGCCAGCATGCTATTGGGACAGAGCATCAACTATGGCTACACCTTC; cdr3_aa: CASMLLGQSINYGYTF
v_call: TRBV9; j_call: TRBJ2-1; clone_size: few; d_call: TRBD2; cdr3_nt: TGTGCCAGCAGCCCTACTAGCGGAAGCTCCTACAATGAGCAGTTCTTC; cdr3_aa: CASSPTSGSSYNEQFF
v_call: TRBV7-3; j_call: TRBJ1-4; clone_size: few; d_call: .; cdr3_nt: TGTGCCAGCAGCCCCGGACCAGCGGAAAAACTGTTTTTT; cdr3_aa: CASSPGPAEKLFF
v_call: TRBV30; j_call: TRBJ2-3; clone_size: few; d_call: .; cdr3_nt: TGTGCCTGGAGTGTACGAGGCGGGTTCGCCACAGATACGCAGTATTTT; cdr3_aa: CAWSVRGGFATDTQYF
v_call: TRBV14; j_call: TRBJ1-1; clone_size: .; d_call: .; cdr3_nt: TGTGCCAGCAGCCAAGAGTCACCGGGGGCGGCTTTCTTT; cdr3_aa: CASSQESPGAAFF
v_call: TRBV30; j_call: TRBJ2-3; clone_size: .; d_call: .; cdr3_nt: TGTGCCTGGAGTCCTCCGGGACTCCTTCGCACAGATACGCAGTATTTT; cdr3_aa: CAWSPPGLLRTDTQYF
v_call: TRBV29-1; j_call: TRBJ1-2; clone_size: .; d_call: .; cdr3_nt: TGCAGCGTTGTGGCAGGGCAAGACTATGGCTACACCTTC; cdr3_aa: CSVVAGQDYGYTF
v_call: TRBV28; j_call: TRBJ2-4; clone_size: .; d_call: .; cdr3_nt: TGTGCCAGCAGTACCACGTACATTCAGTACTTC; cdr3_aa: CASSTTYIQYF